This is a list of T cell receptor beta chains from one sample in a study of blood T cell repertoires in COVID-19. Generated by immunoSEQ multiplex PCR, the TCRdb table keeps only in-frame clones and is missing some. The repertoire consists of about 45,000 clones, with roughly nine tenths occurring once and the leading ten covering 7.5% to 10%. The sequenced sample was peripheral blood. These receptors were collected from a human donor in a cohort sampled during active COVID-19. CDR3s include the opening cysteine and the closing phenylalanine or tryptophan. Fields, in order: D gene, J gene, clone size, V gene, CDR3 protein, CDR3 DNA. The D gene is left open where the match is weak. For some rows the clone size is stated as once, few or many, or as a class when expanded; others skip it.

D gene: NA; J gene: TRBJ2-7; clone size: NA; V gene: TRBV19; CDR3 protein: CASSNPSAGSPYEQYF; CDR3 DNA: TGTGCCAGTAGTAACCCTTCAGCGGGTTCCCCCTACGAGCAGTACTTC
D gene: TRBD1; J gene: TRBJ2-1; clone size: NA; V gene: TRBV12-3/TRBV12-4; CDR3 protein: CASKQGAQHEQFF; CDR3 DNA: TGTGCCAGCAAACAGGGGGCCCAGCATGAGCAGTTCTTC
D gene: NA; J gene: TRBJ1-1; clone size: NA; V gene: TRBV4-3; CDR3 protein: CASSLYRDTEAFF; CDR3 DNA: TGCGCCAGCAGCCTTTACAGGGACACTGAAGCTTTCTTT
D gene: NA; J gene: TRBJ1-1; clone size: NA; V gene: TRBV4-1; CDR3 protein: CASSQDQTVGAFF; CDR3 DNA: TGCGCCAGCAGCCAAGATCAAACAGTGGGAGCTTTCTTT
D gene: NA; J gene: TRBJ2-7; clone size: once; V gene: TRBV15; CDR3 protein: CATSRARGSYEQYF; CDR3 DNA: TGTGCCACCAGCAGAGCCCGGGGGTCCTACGAGCAGTACTTC
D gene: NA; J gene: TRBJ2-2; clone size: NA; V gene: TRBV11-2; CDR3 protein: CASSLRGTGELFF; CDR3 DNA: TGTGCCAGCAGTTTGAGGGGGACCGGGGAGCTGTTTTTT
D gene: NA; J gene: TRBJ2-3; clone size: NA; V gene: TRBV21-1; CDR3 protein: CASSKGKYGTGGPDTQYF; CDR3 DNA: TGTGCCAGCAGCAAAGGAAAGTACGGGACAGGGGGGCCAGATACGCAGTATTTT
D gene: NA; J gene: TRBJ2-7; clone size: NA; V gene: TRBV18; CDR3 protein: CASLAQGRSYEQYF; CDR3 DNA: TGTGCCAGCCTCGCACAGGGGAGGTCCTACGAGCAGTACTTC
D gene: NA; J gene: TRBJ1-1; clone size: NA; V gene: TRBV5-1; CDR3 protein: CASSLALYTEAFF; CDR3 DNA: TGCGCCAGCAGCTTGGCCCTCTACACTGAAGCTTTCTTT
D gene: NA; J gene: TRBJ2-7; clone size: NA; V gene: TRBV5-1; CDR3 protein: CASSEAYEQYF; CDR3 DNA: TGCGCCAGCAGCGAGGCCTACGAGCAGTACTTC
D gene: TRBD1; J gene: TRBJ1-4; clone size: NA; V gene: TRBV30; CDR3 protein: CACPGQVNEKLFF; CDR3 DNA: TGTGCCTGTCCGGGACAGGTAAATGAAAAACTGTTTTTT
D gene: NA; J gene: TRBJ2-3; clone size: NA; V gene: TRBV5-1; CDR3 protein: CASSILINTDTQYF; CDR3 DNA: TGCGCCAGCAGTATACTGATAAACACAGATACGCAGTATTTT
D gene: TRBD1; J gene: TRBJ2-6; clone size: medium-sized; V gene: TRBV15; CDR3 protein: CATSPTGASGANVLTF; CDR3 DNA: TGTGCCACCAGTCCGACAGGGGCGTCTGGGGCCAACGTCCTGACTTTC
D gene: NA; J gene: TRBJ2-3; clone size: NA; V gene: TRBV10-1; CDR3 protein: CASSEPTSTDTQYF; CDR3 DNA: TGCGCCAGCAGTGAGCCGACTAGCACAGATACGCAGTATTTT
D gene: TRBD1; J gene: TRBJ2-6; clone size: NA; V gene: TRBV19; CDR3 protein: CASSIGGTGMGTGANVLTF; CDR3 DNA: TGTGCCAGTAGTATAGGTGGGACAGGGATGGGCACTGGGGCCAACGTCCTGACTTTC
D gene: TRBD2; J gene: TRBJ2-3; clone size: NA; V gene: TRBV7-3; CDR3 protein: CASSLTSGGTDTQYF; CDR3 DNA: TGTGCCAGCAGCTTAACTAGCGGGGGCACAGATACGCAGTATTTT
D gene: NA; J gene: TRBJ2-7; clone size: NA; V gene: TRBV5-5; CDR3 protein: CASSVTTPPYEQYF; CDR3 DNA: TGTGCCAGCAGCGTTACTACCCCCCCCTACGAGCAGTACTTC
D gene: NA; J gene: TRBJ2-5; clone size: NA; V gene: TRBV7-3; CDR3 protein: CASSEGGEQETQYF; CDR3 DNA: TGTGCCAGCAGCGAAGGGGGAGAGCAAGAGACCCAGTACTTC
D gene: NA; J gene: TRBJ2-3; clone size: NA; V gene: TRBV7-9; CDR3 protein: CASSPGLAADTQYF; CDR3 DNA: TGTGCCAGCAGCCCGGGACTTGCTGCCGATACGCAGTATTTT
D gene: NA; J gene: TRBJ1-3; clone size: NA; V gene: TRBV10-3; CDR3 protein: CAIRGTGTVGNTIYF; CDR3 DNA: TGTGCCATCAGGGGTACCGGGACTGTAGGAAACACCATATATTTT
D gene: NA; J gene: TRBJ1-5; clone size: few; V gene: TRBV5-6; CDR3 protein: CASSPGGSNQPQHF; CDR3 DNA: TGTGCCAGCAGCCCTGGAGGAAGCAATCAGCCCCAGCATTTT
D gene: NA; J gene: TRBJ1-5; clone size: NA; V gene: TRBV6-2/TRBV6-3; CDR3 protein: CASSYSSFYSNQPQHF; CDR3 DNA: TGTGCCAGCAGTTACTCCAGTTTTTATAGCAATCAGCCCCAGCATTTT
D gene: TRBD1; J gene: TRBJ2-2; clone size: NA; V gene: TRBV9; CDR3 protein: CASSAHLTGGRTGELFF; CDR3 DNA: TGTGCCAGCAGCGCACATCTGACAGGGGGCCGCACCGGGGAGCTGTTTTTT
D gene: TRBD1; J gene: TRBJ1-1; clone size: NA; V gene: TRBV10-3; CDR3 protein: CAISARQGNTEAFF; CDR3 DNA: TGTGCCATCAGTGCCCGACAGGGGAACACTGAAGCTTTCTTT
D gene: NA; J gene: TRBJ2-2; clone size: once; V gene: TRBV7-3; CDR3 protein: CASSRTRGTGELFF; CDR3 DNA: TGTGCCAGCAGTCGAACCAGGGGCACCGGGGAGCTGTTTTTT
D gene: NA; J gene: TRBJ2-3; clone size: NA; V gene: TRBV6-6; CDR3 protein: CASSYMTGGGTDTQYF; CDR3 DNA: TGTGCCAGCAGTTACATGACGGGGGGCGGAACAGATACGCAGTATTTT